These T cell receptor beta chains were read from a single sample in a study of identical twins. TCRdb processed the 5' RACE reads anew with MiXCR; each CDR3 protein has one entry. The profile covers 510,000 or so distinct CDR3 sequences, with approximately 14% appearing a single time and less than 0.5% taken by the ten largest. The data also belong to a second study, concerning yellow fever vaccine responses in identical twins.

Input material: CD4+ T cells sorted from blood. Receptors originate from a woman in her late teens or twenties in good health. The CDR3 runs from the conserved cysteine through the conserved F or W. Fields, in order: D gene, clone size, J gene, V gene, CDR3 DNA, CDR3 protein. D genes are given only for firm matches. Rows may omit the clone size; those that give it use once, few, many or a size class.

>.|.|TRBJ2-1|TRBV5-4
TGTGCCAGCAGCTTGGTGGGCAGCGGAAACAATGAGCAGTTCTTC
CASSLVGSGNNEQFF
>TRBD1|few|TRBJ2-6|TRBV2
TGTGCCACCGGGCGGGACAGGTCTTTCACTGGGGCCAACGTCCTGACTTTC
CATGRDRSFTGANVLTF
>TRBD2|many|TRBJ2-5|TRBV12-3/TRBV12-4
TGTGCCAGCAGCAAAAACCCGGGACTAGCGGGATCGGAGACCCAGTACTTC
CASSKNPGLAGSETQYF
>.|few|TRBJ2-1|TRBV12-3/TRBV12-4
TGTGCCAGCAGTTTCGGATTAGCGCATAGCAATGAGCAGTTCTTC
CASSFGLAHSNEQFF
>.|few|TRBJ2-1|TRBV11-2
TGTGCCAGCAGCTTAGCGGACTCCTACAATGAGCAGTTCTTC
CASSLADSYNEQFF
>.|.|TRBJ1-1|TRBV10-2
TGCGCCAGCAGTGAAGCAAGATCGAGCACTGAAGCTTTCTTT
CASSEARSSTEAFF
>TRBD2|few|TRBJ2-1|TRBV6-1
TGTGCCAGCAGCCGGACTAGCGGGAGTTGGGTGGGTGAGCAGTTCTTC
CASSRTSGSWVGEQFF
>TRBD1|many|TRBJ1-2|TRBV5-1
TGCGCCAGCAGAAGGGACAGCGACTATGGCTACACCTTC
CASRRDSDYGYTF
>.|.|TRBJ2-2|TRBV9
TGTGCCAGCAGCGTAGGTGTCTTGGGCTACTCCGGGACAACGAACACCGGGGAGCTGTTTTTT
CASSVGVLGYSGTTNTGELFF
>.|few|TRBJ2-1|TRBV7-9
TGTGCCAGCAGCTTAGGAACAGTGCCTGAGCAGTTCTTC
CASSLGTVPEQFF
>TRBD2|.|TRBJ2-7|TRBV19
TGTGCCAGTAGTCCCGTGACTGGTAGCGGGAGGTGGTACGAGCAGTACTTC
CASSPVTGSGRWYEQYF
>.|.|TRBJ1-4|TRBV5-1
TGCGCCAGCAGCTTGACACCTCACAATGAAAAACTGTTTTTT
CASSLTPHNEKLFF
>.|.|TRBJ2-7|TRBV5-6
TGTGCCAGCAGCTTCGGAGGGCCGTTGAACTACGAGCAGTACTTC
CASSFGGPLNYEQYF